A single sample gave rise to the 19 T cell receptor beta chains below, sequenced in a study of blood T cell repertoires in COVID-19. The table came from immunoSEQ multiplex PCR; TCRdb's copy has only in-frame clones and leaves some out. The sample has tens of thousands of clones, 86% seen once; the top ten hold 6.9%. The sample consisted of peripheral blood. The origin of the receptors is a man aged 45-65 years with active COVID-19.

This chain links TRBV10-1 with TRBJ2-3, with 11 bases lining up with TRBD2. This CDR3 has 18 residues. J gave up 4 bases and V 6 bases, and 15 bases lay outside the gene matches. CDR1 WNHNN and CDR2 SYGVQD come from the germline V gene (reference sequence). CDR3: CASSLASGGQWGSDTQYF. The DNA for the CDR3 is TGCGCCAGCAGCCTCGCTAGCGGGGGGCAATGGGGGTCAGATACGCAGTATTTT.

This chain uses TRBV6-6 with TRBJ2-3; D might be TRBD2 (6 bases). CDR3 length: 15 amino acids. CDR1 is MNHNY, CDR2 SVGAGI, per germline (reference sequence). Trimming shortened V by 0 bases and J by 1 base, and 8 bases separated the two germline ends. CDR3 nucleotides: TGTGCCAGCAGTTACTCCGCTAGCGGCACAGATACGCAGTATTTT. Protein sequence: CASSYSASGTDTQYF.

V is TRBV24-1 and J is TRBJ2-1; D may be TRBD1 (6 bases). Per germline, CDR1 KGHDR and CDR2 SFDVKD. V lost 2 bases to trimming and J lost 7 bases, with 14 bases between them. This CDR3 has 15 amino acids. This CDR3 is CATSDWGTRLNEQFF. For the CDR3, the DNA is TGTGCCACCAGTGATTGGGGGACACGGCTGAATGAGCAGTTCTTC.

The chain recombines TRBV2 with TRBJ1-2, with a weak D call TRBD1 (5 bases). Per the germline V gene, CDR1 is SNHLY and CDR2 is FYNNEI. V lost 6 bases and J 3 bases, leaving 8 bases between the germline ends. There are 12 residues in the CDR3. Written as DNA, the CDR3 is TGTGCCAGCAGACAGGCCTACTATGGCTACACCTTC. Protein: CASRQAYYGYTF.

The V and J genes are TRBV27 and TRBJ2-1; 8 bases match TRBD2. In germline, CDR1 is MNHEY, CDR2 SMNVEV (reference sequence). The J segment lost 8 bases and the V segment lost 2 bases, leaving 5 bases of the junction unmatched. This CDR3 has 14 amino acids. The CDR3 region is CASSLQVSGDEQFF. The CDR3 nucleotides read TGTGCCAGCAGTTTACAGGTTAGCGGGGATGAGCAGTTCTTC.

This clone has more than one count but fewer than ten. The chain recombines TRBV5-8 with TRBJ2-7; D perhaps matches TRBD2 (5 bases). The CDR3 runs 14 residues. The V gene lost 5 bases and the J gene lost 3 bases, with 15 bases spanning the gap. The germline V gene has CDR1 SGHTS and CDR2 YDEGEE. CDR3: CASRAPTNLYEQYF. As DNA, the CDR3 is TGTGCCAGCAGAGCTCCGACTAATCTCTACGAGCAGTACTTC.

V and J are TRBV2 and TRBJ2-6, with D perhaps matching TRBD1 (5 bases). This CDR3 has 15 amino acids. Germline CDR1 is SNHLY and CDR2 is FYNNEI. With 2 bases removed from V and 1 base from J, the gap between germline ends came to 6 bases. The CDR3 reads CASSEQGSGANVLTF. CDR3 coding DNA: TGTGCCAGCAGTGAACAGGGATCTGGGGCCAACGTCCTGACTTTC.

This clone was seen more than once but under ten times. The chain links TRBV29-1 to TRBJ2-1, with 9 bases matching TRBD2. The CDR3 contains 12 residues. The J segment lost 9 bases and the V segment lost 6 bases, leaving 6 bases of the junction unmatched. The germline gives CDR1 SQVTM, CDR2 ANQGSEA. The CDR3 here is CSVRGGPTEQFF. CDR3 DNA: TGCAGCGTGCGGGGGGGGCCGACTGAGCAGTTCTTC.

The chain recombines TRBV24-1 with TRBJ2-1; 11 positions agree with TRBD1. The CDR3 is 16 amino acids. Germline V gives CDR1 KGHDR, CDR2 SFDVKD. V gave up 2 bases and J gave up 6 bases; unmatched junction bases: 5. The CDR3 here is CATSDSGTGGFNEQFF. CDR3 DNA sequence: TGTGCCACCAGTGATTCAGGGACAGGGGGTTTCAATGAGCAGTTCTTC.

The genes are TRBV4-2 and TRBJ1-5; 7 bases agree with TRBD1. CDR1 and CDR2 (germline): LGHNA, YNFKEQ. The ends lost 0 bases at V and 10 bases at J; junction bases unmatched: 9. This CDR3 spans 15 amino acids. As DNA, the CDR3 is TGTGCCAGCAGCCAAGATATTAGACAGGGAATACCCCAGCATTTT. As protein: CASSQDIRQGIPQHF.

V usage is TRBV7-2 and J usage is TRBJ2-7, with 8 nucleotides matching TRBD2. This CDR3 has 17 amino acids. The germline V gene has CDR1 SGHTA and CDR2 FQGNSA. Unmatched junction bases numbered 8, after V lost 1 base and J lost 0 bases. CDR3 region: CASSLVAGLAGSYEQYV. The CDR3 DNA sequence: TGTGCCAGCAGCTTAGTGGCCGGTCTAGCGGGCTCCTACGAGCAGTACGTC.

This chain uses TRBV29-1 with TRBJ2-5; 8 nucleotides agree with TRBD2. The CDR3 has 16 residues. In germline, CDR1 is SQVTM, CDR2 ANQGSEA. Trimming took 4 bases from V and 1 from J; bases not matched to a gene: 11. The CDR3 nucleotides are TGCAGCGTTGTGCCAGGGGCGGGGGGCCTCCAAGAGACCCAGTACTTC. Translated, it gives CSVVPGAGGLQETQYF.

V is TRBV5-4 and J is TRBJ1-1, with 9 positions matching TRBD1. V dropped 4 bases and J dropped 4; count of bases not matched to a gene: 8. Germline CDR1 reads SGHNT; CDR2 reads YYREEE (reference sequence). The CDR3 is 15 amino acids. CDR3 nucleotides: TGTGCCAGCAGCCCAAGGAACAGGGGGCCCACTGAAGCTTTCTTT. Its protein is CASSPRNRGPTEAFF.

This chain joins TRBV19 and TRBJ2-1; 9 nucleotides match TRBD1. The trim removed 4 bases at V and 0 bases at J, leaving 10 bases unmatched. The V gene's germline CDR1 is LNHDA and CDR2 SQIVND (reference sequence). This CDR3 has 18 amino acids. In DNA form, the CDR3 reads TGTGCCAGTAGTAGAGGGACAGGGTATTCCCGCTCCTACAATGAGCAGTTCTTC. Its protein is CASSRGTGYSRSYNEQFF.

This chain joins TRBV20-1 and TRBJ2-5; no clear D gene. Trimming removed 4 bases at V and 2 bases at J, with 5 bases between. This CDR3 spans 11 amino acids. Germline lookup yields CDR1 DFQATT and CDR2 SNEGSKA (reference sequence). The CDR3 protein is CSANYQETQYF. CDR3 DNA: TGCAGTGCTAACTATCAAGAGACCCAGTACTTC.

The rearrangement links TRBV24-1 to TRBJ2-2; D possibly corresponds to TRBD1 (6 bases). Trimming left V 3 bases short and J 6 bases short, with 7 bases between. From germline, CDR1 is KGHDR and CDR2 SFDVKD. This CDR3 contains 13 residues. DNA of the CDR3: TGTGCCACCAGTGATCAGGGGTCCGGGGAGCTGTTTTTT. This gives the protein CATSDQGSGELFF.

A single count supports this clone. The chain has TRBV9 and TRBJ2-1, with 12 bases fitting TRBD2. Trimming at V came to 4 bases and at J to 4 bases, leaving 3 bases not matched to a gene. Germline-derived CDR1 and CDR2 are SGDLS and YYNGEE. The CDR3 extends over 15 amino acids. DNA for the CDR3: TGTGCCAGCAGCCCCCTAGCGGGAGGGTACAATGAGCAGTTCTTC. The encoded protein is CASSPLAGGYNEQFF.

The gene calls are TRBV12-5 and TRBJ2-1, with 8 bases lining up with TRBD2. V lost 1 base to trimming and J lost 8 bases; unmatched junction nucleotides: 7. This CDR3 comprises 15 residues. The germline CDR1 and CDR2 sequences are LGHNT and FRNRAP. The CDR3 DNA follows: TGTGCTAGTGGTTTGGCGGGACTAGATGCGGATGAGCAGTTCTTC. This codes for CASGLAGLDADEQFF.

The chain couples TRBV7-8 to TRBJ1-2, with TRBD1 as a possible D gene (6 bases). V was cut by 5 bases and J by 4 bases, with 8 bases left in between. CDR3 length: 12 amino acids. Germline values: CDR1 SGHVS, CDR2 FQNEAQ. The CDR3 coding sequence is TGTGCCAGCAGCCGGGACATCTATGGCTACACCTTC. Translation: CASSRDIYGYTF.